The present T cell receptor (beta chain) was sequenced within a study of T cell clones after liver transplantation. For the study at large: At least one year of complete immunosuppression withdrawal without enzymes over twice normal defined tolerance. Study-wide points: A significant post-transplant drop in circulating graft-donor-reactive CD4 TCRbeta sequences occurred in most of the 8 subjects. Donor-reactive sequences fell more than third party-reactive ones, suggesting partial deletion.

The CDR3 is 19 amino acids. V shed 4 bases and J 4 bases; nucleotides not matched to a gene: 16. The germline gives CDR1 SGHTS, CDR2 YDEGEE. The protocol was immunoSEQ multiplex PCR, while the TCRdb copy is restricted to in-frame clones and leaves out a portion. Among about 74,000 clones, 80% were seen once, and the ten largest hold about 0.63%. Comment on this clone: The antigen remains unidentified.

The starting material was CD4+ T cells from blood, obtained before liver transplant. The receptor was isolated from a human donor who received a liver transplant. V usage is TRBV5-8 and J usage is TRBJ2-1; 11 bases agree with TRBD2. The CDR3 DNA is TGTGCCAGCAGCCGAGGGACACCGGTGGGACTAGCGGCTTACAATGAGCAGTTCTTC. This sequence encodes CASSRGTPVGLAAYNEQFF.